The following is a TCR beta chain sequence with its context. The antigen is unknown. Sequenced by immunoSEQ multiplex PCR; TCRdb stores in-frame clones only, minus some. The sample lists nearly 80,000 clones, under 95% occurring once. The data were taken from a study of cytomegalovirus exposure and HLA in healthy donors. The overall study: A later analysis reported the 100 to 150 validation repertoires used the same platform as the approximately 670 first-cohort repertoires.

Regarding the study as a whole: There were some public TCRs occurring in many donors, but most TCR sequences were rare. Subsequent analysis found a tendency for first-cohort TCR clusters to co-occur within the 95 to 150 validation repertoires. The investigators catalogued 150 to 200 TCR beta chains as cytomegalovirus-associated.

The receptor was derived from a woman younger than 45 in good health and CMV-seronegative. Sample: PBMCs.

The chain's CDR3 is CASSKGLAGVRELFF. The CDR3 DNA is TGTGCCAGCAGCAAAGGACTAGCGGGGGTCCGGGAGCTGTTTTTT. The chain uses TRBV21-1 and TRBJ2-2; the DNA was not used to check the table's D call, TRBD2. TRBV21-1 is a documented pseudogene. The CDR3 covers 15 residues.